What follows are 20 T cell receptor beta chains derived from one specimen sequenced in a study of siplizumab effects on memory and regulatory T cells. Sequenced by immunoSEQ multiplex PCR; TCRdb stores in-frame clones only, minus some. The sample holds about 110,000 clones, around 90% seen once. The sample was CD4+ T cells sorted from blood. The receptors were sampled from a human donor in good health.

This chain's CDR3 is CASLLRHAGGEETQYF. In DNA form, the CDR3 reads TGTGCCAGCCTTTTACGCCACGCCGGGGGAGAAGAGACCCAGTACTTC. The chain couples TRBV7-6 to TRBJ2-5, with D possibly TRBD2 on 6 matching bases. Deletions cut 8 bases from V and 3 bases from J, with 22 bases between. This CDR3 contains 16 residues. Per germline, CDR1 SGHVS and CDR2 FNYEAQ.

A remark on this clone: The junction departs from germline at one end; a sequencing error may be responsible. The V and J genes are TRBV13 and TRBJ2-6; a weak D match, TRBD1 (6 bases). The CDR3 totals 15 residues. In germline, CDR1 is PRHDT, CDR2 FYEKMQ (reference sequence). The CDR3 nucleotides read TGTGCCAGCAGCATAGGGGGAAGGTGGGCCAACGTCCTGACTTTC. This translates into CASSIGGRWANVLTF.

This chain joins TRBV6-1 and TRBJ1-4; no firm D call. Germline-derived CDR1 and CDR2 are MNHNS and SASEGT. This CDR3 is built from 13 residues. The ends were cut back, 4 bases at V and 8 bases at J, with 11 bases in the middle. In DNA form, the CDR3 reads TGTGCCAGCAGTGTAACTTGGAACGAAAAACTGTTTTTT. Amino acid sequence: CASSVTWNEKLFF.

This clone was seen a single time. CDR3 residues: CASSSSGRGQETQYF. Here the CDR3 DNA reads TGTGCCAGCAGCTCTAGCGGGAGGGGACAAGAGACCCAGTACTTC. The chain combines TRBV7-2 with TRBJ2-5; 12 nucleotides agree with TRBD2. The CDR3 is 15 residues long. From germline, CDR1 is SGHTA and CDR2 FQGNSA. V lost 4 bases to trimming and J lost 2 bases; unmatched junction nucleotides: 2.

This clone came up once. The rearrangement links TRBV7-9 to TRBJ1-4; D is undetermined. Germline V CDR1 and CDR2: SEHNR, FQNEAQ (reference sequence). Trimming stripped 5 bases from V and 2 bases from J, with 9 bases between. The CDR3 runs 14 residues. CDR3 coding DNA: TGTGCCAGCAGCCCGCTGGCGACTAATGAAAAACTGTTTTTT. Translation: CASSPLATNEKLFF.

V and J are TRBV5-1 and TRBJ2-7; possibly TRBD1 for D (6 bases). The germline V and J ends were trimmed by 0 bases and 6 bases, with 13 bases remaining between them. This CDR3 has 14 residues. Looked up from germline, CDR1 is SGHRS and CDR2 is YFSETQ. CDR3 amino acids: CASSLGQGMGEQYF. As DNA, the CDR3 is TGCGCCAGCAGCTTGGGGCAGGGGATGGGCGAGCAGTACTTC.

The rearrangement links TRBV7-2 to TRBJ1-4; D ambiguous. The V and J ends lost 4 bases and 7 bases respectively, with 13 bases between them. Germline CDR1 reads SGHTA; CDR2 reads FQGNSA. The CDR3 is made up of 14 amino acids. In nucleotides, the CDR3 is TGTGCCAGCAGCTCCCTGTCGGGAGGTGAAAAACTGTTTTTT. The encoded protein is CASSSLSGGEKLFF.

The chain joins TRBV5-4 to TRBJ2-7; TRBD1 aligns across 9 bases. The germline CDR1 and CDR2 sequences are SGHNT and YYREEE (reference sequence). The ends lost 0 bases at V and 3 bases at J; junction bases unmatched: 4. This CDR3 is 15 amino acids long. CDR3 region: CASSLGTGDLYEQYF. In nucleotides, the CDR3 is TGTGCCAGCAGCTTGGGGACAGGGGATCTCTACGAGCAGTACTTC.

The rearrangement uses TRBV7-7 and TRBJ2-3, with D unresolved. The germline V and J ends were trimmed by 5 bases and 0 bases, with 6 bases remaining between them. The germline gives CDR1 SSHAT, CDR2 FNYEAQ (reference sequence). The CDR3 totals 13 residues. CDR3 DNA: TGTGCCAGCAGCCCCGGGAGCACAGATACGCAGTATTTT. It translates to CASSPGSTDTQYF.

This chain's CDR3 is CASSLFQSGTEKLFF. CDR3 nucleotide sequence: TGTGCCAGCAGTTTATTCCAGTCGGGGACGGAAAAACTGTTTTTT. This chain connects TRBV28 to TRBJ1-4; D possibly corresponds to TRBD1 (5 bases). Germline assignment: CDR1 MDHEN and CDR2 SYDVKM. V gave up 1 base and J gave up 8 bases, with 14 bases separating them. The CDR3 extends over 15 amino acids.

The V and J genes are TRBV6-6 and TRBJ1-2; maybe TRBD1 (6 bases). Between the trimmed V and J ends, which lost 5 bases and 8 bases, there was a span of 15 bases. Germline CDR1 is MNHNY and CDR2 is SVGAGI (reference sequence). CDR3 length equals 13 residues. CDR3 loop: CASSPTGPGGYTF. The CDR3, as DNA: TGTGCCAGCAGTCCTACAGGGCCCGGCGGCTACACCTTC.

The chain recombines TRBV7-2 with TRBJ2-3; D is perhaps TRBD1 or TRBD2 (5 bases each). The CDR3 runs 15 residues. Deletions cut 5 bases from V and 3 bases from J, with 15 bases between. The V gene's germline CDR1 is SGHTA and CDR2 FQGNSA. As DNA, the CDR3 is TGTGCCAGCAGCAAACAGGCGAGGGGAACAGATACGCAGTATTTT. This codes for CASSKQARGTDTQYF.

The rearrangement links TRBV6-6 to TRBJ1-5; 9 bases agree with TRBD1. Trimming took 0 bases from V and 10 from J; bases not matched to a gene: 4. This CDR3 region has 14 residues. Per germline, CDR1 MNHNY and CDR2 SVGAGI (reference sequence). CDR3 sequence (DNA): TGTGCCAGCAGTTACTCGGGGACAGGGTTTCCCCAGCATTTT. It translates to CASSYSGTGFPQHF.

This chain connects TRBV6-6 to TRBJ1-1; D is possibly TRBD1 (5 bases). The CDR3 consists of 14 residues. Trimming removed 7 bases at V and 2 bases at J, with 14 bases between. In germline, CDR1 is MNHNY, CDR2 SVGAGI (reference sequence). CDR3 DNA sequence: TGTGCCAGCACTCGGGGGGGGAGTAACACTGAAGCTTTCTTT. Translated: CASTRGGSNTEAFF.

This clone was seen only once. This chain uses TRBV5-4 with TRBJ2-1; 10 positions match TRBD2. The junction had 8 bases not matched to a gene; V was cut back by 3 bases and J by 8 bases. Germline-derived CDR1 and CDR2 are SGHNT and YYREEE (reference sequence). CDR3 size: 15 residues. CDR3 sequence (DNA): TGTGCCAGCAGCTCCGGGATAGCGGGAGGAGATGAGCAGTTCTTC. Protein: CASSSGIAGGDEQFF.

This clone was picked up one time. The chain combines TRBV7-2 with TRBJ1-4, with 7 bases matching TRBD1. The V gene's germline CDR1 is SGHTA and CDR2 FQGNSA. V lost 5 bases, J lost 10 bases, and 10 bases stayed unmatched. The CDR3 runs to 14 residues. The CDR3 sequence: CASSPDRVKGKLFF. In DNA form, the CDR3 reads TGTGCCAGCAGCCCAGACAGGGTTAAGGGAAAACTGTTTTTT.

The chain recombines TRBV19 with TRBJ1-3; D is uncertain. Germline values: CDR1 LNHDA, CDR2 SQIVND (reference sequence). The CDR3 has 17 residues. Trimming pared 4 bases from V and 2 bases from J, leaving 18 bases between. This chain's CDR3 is CASSNGWTLRAGNTIYF. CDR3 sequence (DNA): TGTGCCAGTAGTAATGGATGGACTCTAAGGGCTGGAAACACCATATATTTT.

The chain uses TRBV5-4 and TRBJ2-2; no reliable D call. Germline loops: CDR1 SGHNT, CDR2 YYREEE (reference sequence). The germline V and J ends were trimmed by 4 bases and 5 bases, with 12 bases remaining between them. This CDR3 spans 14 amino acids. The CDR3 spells CASSPFPFTGELFF. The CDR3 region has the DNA TGTGCCAGCAGCCCATTCCCCTTTACCGGGGAGCTGTTTTTT.

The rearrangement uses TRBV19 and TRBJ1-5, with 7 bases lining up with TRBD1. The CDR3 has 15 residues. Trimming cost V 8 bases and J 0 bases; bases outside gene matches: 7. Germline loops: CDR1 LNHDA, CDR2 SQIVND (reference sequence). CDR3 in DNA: TGTGCCAGTCATCCGGGACAGACTAGCAATCAGCCCCAGCATTTT. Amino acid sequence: CASHPGQTSNQPQHF.

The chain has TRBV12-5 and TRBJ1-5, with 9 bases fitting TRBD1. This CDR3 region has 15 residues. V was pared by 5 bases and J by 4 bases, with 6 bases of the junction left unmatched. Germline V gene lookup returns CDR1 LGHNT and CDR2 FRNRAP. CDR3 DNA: TGTGCTAGTGGTCCCTGGGGACAGGGTAATCAGCCCCAGCATTTT. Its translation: CASGPWGQGNQPQHF.